This is a list of T cell receptor beta chains from one sample in a study of cytomegalovirus exposure and HLA in healthy donors. Produced via immunoSEQ multiplex PCR; TCRdb's table is partial and in-frame only. The sample includes under 150,000 clones, 75% to 85% of them seen just once. Specimen: PBMCs. These receptors originate from a man between 18 and 29 years old in good health and CMV-seronegative. Both conserved end residues are part of each CDR3. Each record gives: V gene, clone size, D gene, J gene, CDR3 protein, CDR3 DNA. D genes are given only for firm matches. Expanded clones get a size class; other rows say once, few or many, or leave the size out.

TRBV15	.	.	TRBJ2-6	CATSRDRGSGANVLTF	TGTGCCACCAGCAGAGATAGGGGCTCTGGGGCCAACGTCCTGACTTTC
TRBV5-8	.	TRBD2	TRBJ2-7	CASSLALAVYEQYF	TGTGCCAGCAGCTTGGCGCTAGCGGTCTACGAGCAGTACTTC
TRBV7-8	.	.	TRBJ1-2	CASSLAATANYGYTF	TGTGCCAGCAGCTTAGCTGCCACGGCTAACTATGGCTACACCTTC
TRBV7-3	.	.	TRBJ2-6	CASSLLGGASGANVLTF	TGTGCCAGCAGCTTATTGGGCGGGGCGTCTGGGGCCAACGTCCTGACTTTC
TRBV9	.	.	TRBJ2-2	CASSAKTRDTGELFF	TGTGCCAGCAGCGCCAAGACTAGGGACACCGGGGAGCTGTTTTTT
TRBV7-3	.	TRBD2	TRBJ2-1	CASSSPGGLAGGLYNEQFF	TGTGCCAGCAGCTCCCCGGGTGGACTAGCGGGAGGGCTCTACAATGAGCAGTTCTTC
TRBV28	.	TRBD2	TRBJ2-7	CASSPSGRSYEQYF	TGTGCCAGCAGTCCTAGCGGGAGGTCCTACGAGCAGTACTTC
TRBV7-2	.	.	TRBJ1-5	CASSLGRDSNQPQHF	TGTGCCAGCAGCTTAGGCAGGGATAGCAATCAGCCCCAGCATTTT
TRBV9	.	TRBD1	TRBJ2-5	CASSVTPPGQGASGTQYF	TGTGCCAGCAGCGTAACCCCCCCGGGACAGGGAGCTTCGGGGACCCAGTACTTC
TRBV7-9	.	.	TRBJ2-3	CASSLGQSTDTQYF	TGTGCCAGCAGCTTGGGGCAGTCCACAGATACGCAGTATTTT
TRBV4-2	.	.	TRBJ1-2	CASSQDLVQTRLYGYTF	TGTGCCAGCAGCCAAGATTTGGTGCAGACGCGACTCTATGGCTACACCTTC
TRBV28	.	TRBD1	TRBJ2-7	CASSAPGTGIVYEQYF	TGTGCCAGCAGTGCTCCCGGGACAGGGATAGTCTACGAGCAGTACTTC
TRBV7-3	.	.	TRBJ2-1	CASSYDSVSYNEQFF	TGTGCCAGCAGCTACGACTCTGTTTCCTACAATGAGCAGTTCTTC
TRBV11-2	.	.	TRBJ2-1	CASSLPDSYNEQFF	TGTGCCAGCAGCTTACCGGACAGTTACAATGAGCAGTTCTTC
TRBV19	few	.	TRBJ1-5	CASSRFPGVYNQPQHF	TGTGCCAGTAGTAGGTTCCCAGGGGTGTACAATCAGCCCCAGCATTTT
TRBV7-9	.	.	TRBJ1-2	CASSLGQVNGYTF	TGTGCCAGCAGCTTAGGGCAGGTAAACGGCTACACCTTC
TRBV10-3	.	.	TRBJ1-5	CAISDPPGQPQHF	TGTGCCATCAGTGATCCCCCAGGTCAGCCCCAGCATTTT
TRBV6-6	few	TRBD1	TRBJ1-1	CASSYSDRAQAFF	TGTGCCAGCAGTTACTCGGACAGGGCCCAAGCTTTCTTT
TRBV5-6	.	TRBD1	TRBJ1-1	CASSSRTGGELNTEAFF	TGTGCCAGCAGCAGTAGGACAGGGGGGGAGTTGAACACTGAAGCTTTCTTT
TRBV19	few	.	TRBJ2-2	CASSIGSSPGELFF	TGTGCCAGTAGTATAGGGAGCAGTCCCGGGGAGCTGTTTTTT
TRBV19	.	TRBD1	TRBJ2-5	CASRQTGASETQYF	TGTGCCAGTAGGCAGACAGGGGCGTCCGAGACCCAGTACTTC
TRBV29-1	.	TRBD2	TRBJ2-3	CSVPWAGGSPDTQYF	TGCAGCGTCCCTTGGGCGGGAGGGTCTCCAGATACGCAGTATTTT
TRBV19	.	.	TRBJ2-5	CASSWRATQTQYF	TGTGCCAGTAGTTGGAGAGCGACTCAGACCCAGTACTTC
TRBV7-2	.	TRBD2	TRBJ2-7	CASSRVGLQAYEQYF	TGTGCCAGCAGCCGAGTGGGACTACAAGCCTACGAGCAGTACTTC
TRBV7-3	.	TRBD1	TRBJ2-7	CASSFTGTGEYEQYF	TGTGCCAGCAGCTTTACCGGGACAGGGGAATACGAGCAGTACTTC